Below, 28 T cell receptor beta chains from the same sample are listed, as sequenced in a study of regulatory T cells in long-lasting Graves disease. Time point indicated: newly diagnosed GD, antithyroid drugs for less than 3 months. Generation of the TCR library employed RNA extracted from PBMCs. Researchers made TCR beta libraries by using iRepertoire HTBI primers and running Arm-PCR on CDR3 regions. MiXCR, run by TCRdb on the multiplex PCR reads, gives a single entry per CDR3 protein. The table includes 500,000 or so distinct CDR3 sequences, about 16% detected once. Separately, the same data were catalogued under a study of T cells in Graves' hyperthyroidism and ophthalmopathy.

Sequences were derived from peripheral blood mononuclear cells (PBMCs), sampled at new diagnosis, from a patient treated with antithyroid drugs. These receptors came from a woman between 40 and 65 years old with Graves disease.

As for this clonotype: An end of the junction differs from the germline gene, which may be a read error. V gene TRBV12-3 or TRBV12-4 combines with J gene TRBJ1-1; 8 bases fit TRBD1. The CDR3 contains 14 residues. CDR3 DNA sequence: TGTGCCAGCAGTCTGGGACAGGCTAACACTGGAGCTTTCTTT. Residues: CASSLGQANTGAFF.

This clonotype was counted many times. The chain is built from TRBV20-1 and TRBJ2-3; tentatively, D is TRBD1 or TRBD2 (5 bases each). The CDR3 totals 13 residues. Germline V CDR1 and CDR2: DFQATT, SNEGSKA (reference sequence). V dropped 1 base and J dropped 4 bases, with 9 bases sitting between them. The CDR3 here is CSARVLGADTQYF. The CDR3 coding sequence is TGCAGTGCTAGAGTATTGGGGGCAGATACGCAGTATTTT.

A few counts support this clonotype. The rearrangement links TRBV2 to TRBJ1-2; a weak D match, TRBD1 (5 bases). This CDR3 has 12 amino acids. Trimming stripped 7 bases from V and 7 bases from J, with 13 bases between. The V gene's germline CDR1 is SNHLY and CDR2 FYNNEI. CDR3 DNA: TGTGCCAGCACCGGGGCGGTGGTTGGCTACACCTTC. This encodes CASTGAVVGYTF.

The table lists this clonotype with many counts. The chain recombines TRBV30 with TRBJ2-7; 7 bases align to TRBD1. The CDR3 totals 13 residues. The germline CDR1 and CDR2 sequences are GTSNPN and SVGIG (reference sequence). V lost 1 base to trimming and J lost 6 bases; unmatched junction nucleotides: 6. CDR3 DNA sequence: TGTGCCTGGAGTGGAGTAGGGGGCGGCGAGCAGTACTTC. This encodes CAWSGVGGGEQYF.

The DNA of the CDR3 is TGCAGCGTTGAAGCGGGGGAGCTGTTTTTT. Translating it yields CSVEAGELFF. V is TRBV29-1 and J is TRBJ2-2, with D unclear. The germline V gene has CDR1 SQVTM and CDR2 ANQGSEA. Trimming shortened V by 1 base and J by 8 bases, and 2 bases separated the two germline ends. The CDR3 is 10 amino acids.

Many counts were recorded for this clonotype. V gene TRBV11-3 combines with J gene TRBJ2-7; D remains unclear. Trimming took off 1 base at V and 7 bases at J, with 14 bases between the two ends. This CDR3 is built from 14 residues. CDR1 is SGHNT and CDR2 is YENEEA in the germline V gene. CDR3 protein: CASSLGSTLGEQYF. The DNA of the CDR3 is TGTGCCAGCAGCTTAGGCTCTACCCTGGGGGAGCAGTACTTC. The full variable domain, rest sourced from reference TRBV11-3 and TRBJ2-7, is EAGVVQSPRYKIIEKKQPVAFWCNPISGHNTLYWYLQNLGQGPELLIRYENEEAVDDSQLPKDRFSAERLKGVDSTLKIQPAELGDSAVYLCASSLGSTLGEQYFGPGTRLTVT.

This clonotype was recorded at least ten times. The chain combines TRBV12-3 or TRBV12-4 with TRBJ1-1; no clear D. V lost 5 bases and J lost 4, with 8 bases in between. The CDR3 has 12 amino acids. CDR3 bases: TGTGCCAGCAGTGACACGGTCACTGAAGCTTTCTTT. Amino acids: CASSDTVTEAFF.

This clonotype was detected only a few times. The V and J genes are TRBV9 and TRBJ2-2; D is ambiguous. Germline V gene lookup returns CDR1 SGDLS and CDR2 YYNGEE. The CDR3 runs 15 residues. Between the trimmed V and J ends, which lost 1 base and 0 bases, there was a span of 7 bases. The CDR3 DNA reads TGTGCCAGCAGCGTAACAACAACGAACACCGGGGAGCTGTTTTTT. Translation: CASSVTTTNTGELFF.

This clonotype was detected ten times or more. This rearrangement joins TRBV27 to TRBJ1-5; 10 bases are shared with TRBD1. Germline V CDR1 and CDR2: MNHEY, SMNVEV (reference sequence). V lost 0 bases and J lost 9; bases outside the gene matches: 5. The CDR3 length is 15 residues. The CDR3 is CASSLSPGQGTPQHF. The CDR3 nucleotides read TGTGCCAGCAGTTTATCGCCGGGACAGGGGACGCCCCAGCATTTT.

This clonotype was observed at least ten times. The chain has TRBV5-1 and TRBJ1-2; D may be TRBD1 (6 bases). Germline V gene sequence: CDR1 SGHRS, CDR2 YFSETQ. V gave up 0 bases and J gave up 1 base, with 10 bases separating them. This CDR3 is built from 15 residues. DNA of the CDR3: TGCGCCAGCAGCTTGGAGACAGGCGTTAACTATGGCTACACCTTC. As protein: CASSLETGVNYGYTF. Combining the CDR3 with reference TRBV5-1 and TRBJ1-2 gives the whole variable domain KAGVTQTPRYLIKTRGQQVTLSCSPISGHRSVSWYQQTPGQGLQFLFEYFSETQRNKGNFPGRFSGRQFSNSRSEMNVSTLELGDSALYLCASSLETGVNYGYTFGSGTRLTVV.

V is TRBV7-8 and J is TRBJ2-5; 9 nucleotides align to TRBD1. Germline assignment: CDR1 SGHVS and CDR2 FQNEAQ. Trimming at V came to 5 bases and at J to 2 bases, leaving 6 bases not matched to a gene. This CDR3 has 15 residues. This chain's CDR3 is CASSKYRGPQETQYF. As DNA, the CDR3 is TGTGCCAGCAGCAAATACAGGGGGCCTCAAGAGACCCAGTACTTC.

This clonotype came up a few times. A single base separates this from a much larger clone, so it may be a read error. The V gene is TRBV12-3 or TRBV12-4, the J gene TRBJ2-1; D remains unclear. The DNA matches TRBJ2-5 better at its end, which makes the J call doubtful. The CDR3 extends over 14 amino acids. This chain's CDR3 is CAGSLGSRFETQYF. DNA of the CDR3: TGTGCCGGCAGTTTAGGTTCACGATTTGAGACCCAGTACTTC.

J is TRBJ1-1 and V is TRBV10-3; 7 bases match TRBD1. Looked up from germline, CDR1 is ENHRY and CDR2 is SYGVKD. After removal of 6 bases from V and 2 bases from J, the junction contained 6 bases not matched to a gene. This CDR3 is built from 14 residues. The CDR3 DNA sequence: TGTGCCATCAGCGGGACAGACCCTAACACTGAAGCTTTCTTT. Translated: CAISGTDPNTEAFF.

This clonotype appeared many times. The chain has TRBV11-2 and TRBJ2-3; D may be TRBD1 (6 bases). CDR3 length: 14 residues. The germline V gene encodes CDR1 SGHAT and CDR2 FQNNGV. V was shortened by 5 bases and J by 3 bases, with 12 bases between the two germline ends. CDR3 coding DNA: TGTGCCAGCAGCCTCGAAAGGGGGACAGATACGCAGTATTTT. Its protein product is CASSLERGTDTQYF.

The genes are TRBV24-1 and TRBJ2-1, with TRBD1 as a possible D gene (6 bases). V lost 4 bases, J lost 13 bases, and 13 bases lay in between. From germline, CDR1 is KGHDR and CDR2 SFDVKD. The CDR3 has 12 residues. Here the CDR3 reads CATSDPTGRQFF. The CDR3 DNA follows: TGTGCCACCAGTGACCCGACAGGTCGCCAGTTCTTC.

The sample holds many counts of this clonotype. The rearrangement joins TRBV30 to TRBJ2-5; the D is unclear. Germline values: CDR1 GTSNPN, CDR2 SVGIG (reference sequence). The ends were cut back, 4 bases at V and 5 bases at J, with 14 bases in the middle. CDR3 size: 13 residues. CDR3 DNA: TGTGCCTGGAATCCGGTGGAGAGGGAGACCCAGTACTTC. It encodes CAWNPVERETQYF.

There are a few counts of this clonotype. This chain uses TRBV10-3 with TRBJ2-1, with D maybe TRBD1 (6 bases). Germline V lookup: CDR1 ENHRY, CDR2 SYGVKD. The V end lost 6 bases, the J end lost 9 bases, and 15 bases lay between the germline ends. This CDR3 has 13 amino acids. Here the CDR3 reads CAISPPGRGEQFF. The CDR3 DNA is TGTGCCATCAGCCCGCCGGGCAGGGGTGAGCAGTTCTTC.

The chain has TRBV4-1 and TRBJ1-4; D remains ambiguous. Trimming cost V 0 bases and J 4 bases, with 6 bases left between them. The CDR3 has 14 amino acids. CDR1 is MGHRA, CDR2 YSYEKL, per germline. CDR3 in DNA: TGCGCCAGCAGCCAAGAGCCGGTTAATGAAAAACTGTTTTTT. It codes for CASSQEPVNEKLFF.

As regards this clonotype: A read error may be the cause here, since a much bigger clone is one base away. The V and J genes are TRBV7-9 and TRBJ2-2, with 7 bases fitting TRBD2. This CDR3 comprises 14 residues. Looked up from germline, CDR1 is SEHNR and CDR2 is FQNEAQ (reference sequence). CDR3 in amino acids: CASSPGTGWREPFF. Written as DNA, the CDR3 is TGTGCCAGCAGCCCCGGGACTGGCTGGCGGGAGCCGTTTTTT.

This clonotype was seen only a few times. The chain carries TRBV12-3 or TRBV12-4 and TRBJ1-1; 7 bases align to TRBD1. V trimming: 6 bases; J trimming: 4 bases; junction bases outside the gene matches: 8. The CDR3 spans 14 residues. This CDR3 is CASRQQGDVTEAFF. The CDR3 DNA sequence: TGTGCCAGCAGACAGCAGGGGGACGTCACTGAAGCTTTCTTT.

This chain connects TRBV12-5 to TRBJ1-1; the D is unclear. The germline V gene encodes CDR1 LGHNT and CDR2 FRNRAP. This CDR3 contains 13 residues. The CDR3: CARPRGVGSEAFF. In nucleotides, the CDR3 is TGTGCCCGTCCCCGGGGAGTTGGCTCTGAAGCTTTCTTT.

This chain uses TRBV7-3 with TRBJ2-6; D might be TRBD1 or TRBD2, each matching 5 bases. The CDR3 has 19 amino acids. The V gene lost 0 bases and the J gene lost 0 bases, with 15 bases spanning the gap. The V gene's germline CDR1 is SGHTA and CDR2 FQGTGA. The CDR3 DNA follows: TGTGCCAGCAGCTTAACCTACTATGGGGGAGACTCTGGGGCCAACGTCCTGACTTTC. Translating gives CASSLTYYGGDSGANVLTF.

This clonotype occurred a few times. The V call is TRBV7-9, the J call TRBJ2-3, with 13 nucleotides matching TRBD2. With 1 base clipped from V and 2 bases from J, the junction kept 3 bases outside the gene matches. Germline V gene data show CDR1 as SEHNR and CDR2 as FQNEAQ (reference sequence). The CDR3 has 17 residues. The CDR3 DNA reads TGTGCCAGCAGCTTAGGGGGACTAGCGGGGTACACAGATACGCAGTATTTT. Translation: CASSLGGLAGYTDTQYF.

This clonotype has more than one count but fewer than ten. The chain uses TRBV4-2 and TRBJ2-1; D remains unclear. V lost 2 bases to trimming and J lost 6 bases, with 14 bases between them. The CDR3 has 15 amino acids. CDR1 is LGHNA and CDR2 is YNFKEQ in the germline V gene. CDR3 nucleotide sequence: TGTGCCAGCAGCCAAAGTCACGTAGAGGCCAATGAGCAGTTCTTC. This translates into CASSQSHVEANEQFF.

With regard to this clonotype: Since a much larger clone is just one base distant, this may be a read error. This chain's CDR3 is CASNLDLYRGNEQYF. The CDR3 DNA reads as TGTGCCAGCAACTTAGACTTGTACAGGGGGAACGAGCAGTACTTC. The chain recombines TRBV7-2 with TRBJ2-7, with TRBD1 matching over 8 bases. CDR1 SGHTA and CDR2 FQGNSA come from the germline V gene. The CDR3 runs to 15 residues.

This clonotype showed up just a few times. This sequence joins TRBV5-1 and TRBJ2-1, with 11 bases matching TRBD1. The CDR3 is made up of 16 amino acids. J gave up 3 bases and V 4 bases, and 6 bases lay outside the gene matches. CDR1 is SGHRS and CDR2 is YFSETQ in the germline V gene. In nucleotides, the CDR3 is TGCGCCAGCAGCCCGACCGGGACAGGGGGCTACAATGAGCAGTTCTTC. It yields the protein CASSPTGTGGYNEQFF. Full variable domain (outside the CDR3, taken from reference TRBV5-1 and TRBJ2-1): KAGVTQTPRYLIKTRGQQVTLSCSPISGHRSVSWYQQTPGQGLQFLFEYFSETQRNKGNFPGRFSGRQFSNSRSEMNVSTLELGDSALYLCASSPTGTGGYNEQFFGPGTRLTVL.

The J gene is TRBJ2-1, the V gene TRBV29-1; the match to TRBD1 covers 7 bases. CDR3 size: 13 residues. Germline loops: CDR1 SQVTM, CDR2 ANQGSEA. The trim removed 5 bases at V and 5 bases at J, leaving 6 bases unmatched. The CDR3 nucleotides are TGCAGCGTTAAAGGGGGCCGGGACAATGAGCAGTTCTTC. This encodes CSVKGGRDNEQFF.

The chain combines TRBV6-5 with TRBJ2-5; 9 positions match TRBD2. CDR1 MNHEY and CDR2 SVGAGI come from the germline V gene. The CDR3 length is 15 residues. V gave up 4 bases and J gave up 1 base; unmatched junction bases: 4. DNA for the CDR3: TGTGCCAGCAGTTTGCCGACTAGCGGCCAAGAGACCCAGTACTTC. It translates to CASSLPTSGQETQYF.